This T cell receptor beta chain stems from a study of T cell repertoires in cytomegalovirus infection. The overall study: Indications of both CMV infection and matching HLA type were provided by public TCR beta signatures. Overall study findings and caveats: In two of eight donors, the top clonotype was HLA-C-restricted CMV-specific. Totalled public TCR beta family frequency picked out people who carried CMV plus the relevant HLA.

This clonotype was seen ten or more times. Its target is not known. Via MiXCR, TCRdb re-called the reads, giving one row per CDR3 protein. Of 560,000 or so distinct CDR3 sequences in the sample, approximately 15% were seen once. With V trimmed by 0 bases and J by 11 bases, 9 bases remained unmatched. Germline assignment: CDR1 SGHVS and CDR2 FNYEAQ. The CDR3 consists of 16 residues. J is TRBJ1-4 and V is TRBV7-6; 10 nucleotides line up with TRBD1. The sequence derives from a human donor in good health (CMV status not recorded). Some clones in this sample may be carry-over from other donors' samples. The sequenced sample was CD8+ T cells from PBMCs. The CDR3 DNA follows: TGTGCCAGCAGCTTAGCTCCGGGACAGGGGAGGTGGAAACTGTTTTTT. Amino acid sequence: CASSLAPGQGRWKLFF.